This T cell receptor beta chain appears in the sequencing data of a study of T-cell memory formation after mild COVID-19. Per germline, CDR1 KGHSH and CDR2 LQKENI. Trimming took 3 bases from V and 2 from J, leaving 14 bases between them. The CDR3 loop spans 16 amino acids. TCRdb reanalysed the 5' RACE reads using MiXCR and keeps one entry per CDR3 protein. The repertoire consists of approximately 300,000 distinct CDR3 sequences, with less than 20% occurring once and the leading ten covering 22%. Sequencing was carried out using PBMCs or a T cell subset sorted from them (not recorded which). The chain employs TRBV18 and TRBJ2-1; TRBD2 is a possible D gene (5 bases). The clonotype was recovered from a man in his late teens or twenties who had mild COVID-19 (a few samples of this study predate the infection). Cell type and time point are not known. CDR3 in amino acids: CASSPPGIRAYNEQFF. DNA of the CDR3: TGTGCCAGCTCACCGCCGGGGATAAGGGCCTACAATGAGCAGTTCTTC.